A single sample is the source of the 30 T cell receptor beta chains below, sequenced in a study of blood T cell repertoires in COVID-19 (dated by TCRdb to the early 2020s). Library generation was performed with the immunoSEQ multiplex PCR assay. The table comes from immuneACCESS by way of TCRdb, which keeps in-frame sequences with V and J called. Part of the clones is missing from these tables; in studies checked, under half for an unresolved V gene and the rest for unknown reasons. The sample yields 230,000 or so clones; 84% were counted once. The ten top clones hold over 1.2% of the sample. Sequencing was done on a sample of peripheral blood. The receptors stem from a woman in her thirties or forties who had recovered from COVID-19.

The DNA of the CDR3 is TGCGCCAGCAGCTTGCAGGGCCCGGAGACCCAGTACTTC. Translated, it gives CASSLQGPETQYF. The rearrangement uses TRBV5-1 and TRBJ2-5; tentative D call: TRBD1 (5 bases). Deletions cut 1 base from V and 5 bases from J, with 9 bases between. Germline V gene lookup returns CDR1 SGHRS and CDR2 YFSETQ. The CDR3 spans 13 residues.

V usage is TRBV28 and J usage is TRBJ2-1; TRBD2 is a possible D gene (6 bases). The CDR3 runs 14 residues. Trimming removed 8 bases from V and 4 bases from J, with 15 bases in between. The germline gives CDR1 MDHEN, CDR2 SYDVKM. This chain's CDR3 is CASSEEGNYNEQFF. The CDR3 DNA reads as TGTGCCAGCTCGGAGGAGGGGAATTACAATGAGCAGTTCTTC.

This chain connects TRBV5-4 to TRBJ1-1; D might be TRBD1 (6 bases). Deletions cut 2 bases from V and 2 bases from J, with 13 bases between. The CDR3 extends over 15 amino acids. Looked up from germline, CDR1 is SGHNT and CDR2 is YYREEE (reference sequence). DNA of the CDR3: TGTGCCAGCAGCTTAGAGCAGGGGAGAAACACTGAAGCTTTCTTT. Its protein is CASSLEQGRNTEAFF.

Comments on this clone: This specimen includes other DNA sequences encoding the same CDR3. This rearrangement joins TRBV30 to TRBJ1-5; no clear D gene. This CDR3 comprises 13 residues. V was trimmed by 2 bases and J by 4 bases, leaving 9 bases between them. Germline-derived CDR1 and CDR2 are GTSNPN and SVGIG (reference sequence). The CDR3 bases are TGTGCCTGGAGTAATCGGGAAAATCAGCCCCAGCATTTT. As protein: CAWSNRENQPQHF.

The chain has TRBV6-6 and TRBJ1-1, with D hard to call. The V end lost 5 bases, the J end lost 2 bases, and 12 bases lay between the germline ends. Germline V gene lookup returns CDR1 MNHNY and CDR2 SVGAGI (reference sequence). CDR3 length equals 14 residues. Written as DNA, the CDR3 is TGTGCCAGCAGTCGCGGGTTGCCCAACACTGAAGCTTTCTTT. Its protein product is CASSRGLPNTEAFF.

The CDR3 DNA sequence: TGTGCCAGCAGTCGAGAATCCGGGGAGCTGTTTTTT. Protein product: CASSRESGELFF. The chain has TRBV2 and TRBJ2-2; D uncertain. The ends were cut back, 5 bases at V and 6 bases at J, with 7 bases in the middle. This CDR3 has 12 residues. Germline V gives CDR1 SNHLY, CDR2 FYNNEI.

This chain uses TRBV5-1 with TRBJ2-2; D not certain. V gave up 4 bases and J gave up 1 base, with 5 bases separating them. Germline CDR1 SGHRS, CDR2 YFSETQ. The CDR3 length is 13 residues. This CDR3 reads CASSQKNTGELFF. The CDR3 DNA reads TGCGCCAGCAGCCAAAAGAACACCGGGGAGCTGTTTTTT.

The V call is TRBV7-2, the J call TRBJ1-1; unclear D gene. The ends were cut back, 5 bases at V and 5 bases at J, with 15 bases in the middle. Germline V lookup: CDR1 SGHTA, CDR2 FQGNSA. The CDR3 covers 14 residues. For the CDR3, the DNA is TGTGCCAGCAGCGCCATTGGGCAAGGTACTGAAGCTTTCTTT. Protein sequence: CASSAIGQGTEAFF.

In DNA, the CDR3 is TGTGCCTGGATGTTCGCGGGACAGGGTAGGACCGAGCAGTACTTC. Protein product: CAWMFAGQGRTEQYF. This sequence joins TRBV30 and TRBJ2-7; 9 bases align to TRBD1. Germline V gene sequence: CDR1 GTSNPN, CDR2 SVGIG (reference sequence). The CDR3 loop spans 15 amino acids. Trimming cost V 4 bases and J 6 bases; bases outside gene matches: 13.

This clone was counted a few times. V and J are TRBV4-3 and TRBJ2-2; 8 bases map to TRBD1. Germline CDR1 reads LGHNA; CDR2 reads YSLEER. The V segment lost 0 bases and the J segment 2 bases; nucleotides outside the gene matches: 8. This CDR3 is built from 18 residues. This CDR3 is CASSQDRRTGRNTGELFF. DNA for the CDR3: TGCGCCAGCAGCCAAGATCGGAGGACAGGGAGAAACACCGGGGAGCTGTTTTTT.

The V call is TRBV9, the J call TRBJ2-2; the match to TRBD1 covers 8 bases. Germline CDR1 SGDLS, CDR2 YYNGEE. This CDR3 has 15 residues. Trimming took 3 bases from V and 6 from J; bases not matched to a gene: 7. The CDR3 spells CASSAVQGGAGELFF. CDR3 sequence (DNA): TGTGCCAGCAGCGCTGTACAGGGGGGTGCCGGGGAGCTGTTTTTT. The full variable domain, in which reference TRBV9 and TRBJ2-2 provide the parts outside the CDR3, is DSGVTQTPKHLITATGQRVTLRCSPRSGDLSVYWYQQSLDQGLQFLIQYYNGEERAKGNILERFSAQQFPDLHSELNLSSLELGDSALYFCASSAVQGGAGELFFGEGSRLTVL.

This chain connects TRBV19 to TRBJ1-5, with D possibly matching TRBD1 (6 bases). CDR3 size: 16 residues. The V and J ends lost 4 bases and 4 bases respectively, with 17 bases between them. Germline CDR1 LNHDA, CDR2 SQIVND (reference sequence). The CDR3 bases are TGTGCCAGTAGTAAGGGGGTGACAGCGCATAATCAGCCCCAGCATTTT. Its translation: CASSKGVTAHNQPQHF.

The chain's CDR3 is CASSEAGVQVQHF. DNA of the CDR3: TGTGCCAGCAGTGAAGCGGGTGTCCAGGTCCAGCATTTT. V and J are TRBV6-1 and TRBJ1-5, with D unresolved. V was trimmed by 0 bases and J by 12 bases, leaving 12 bases between them. Per the germline V gene, CDR1 is MNHNS and CDR2 is SASEGT. The length of the CDR3 is 13 residues.

The chain joins TRBV6-5 to TRBJ2-3, with 10 positions matching TRBD2. After removal of 6 bases from V and 4 bases from J, the junction contained 4 bases not matched to a gene. Looked up from germline, CDR1 is MNHEY and CDR2 is SVGAGI. The CDR3 consists of 14 residues. CDR3 DNA sequence: TGTGCCAGCAGCGGACTAGCGGCCGCAGATACGCAGTATTTT. This gives the protein CASSGLAAADTQYF.

With regard to this clone: Other DNA variants within this sample encode the same CDR3. DNA of the CDR3: TGTGCCAGCAGCGTAGGAGGGGGGGCTTACAATGAGCAGTTCTTC. Its protein is CASSVGGGAYNEQFF. The chain couples TRBV9 to TRBJ2-1, with a tentative D call TRBD2 (7 bases). The V and J ends lost 0 bases and 4 bases respectively, with 11 bases between them. The CDR3 contains 15 residues. CDR1 and CDR2 (germline): SGDLS, YYNGEE.

V is TRBV3-1 (or the pseudogene TRBV3-2) and J is TRBJ2-3, with 10 bases aligning to TRBD2. Germline-derived CDR1 and CDR2 are LGHDT and YNNKEL (reference sequence). CDR3 size: 20 residues. The junction had 13 bases not matched to a gene; V was cut back by 1 base and J by 0 bases. The CDR3 sequence: CASSQGSTLAGAYSTDTQYF. The CDR3 DNA reads TGTGCCAGCAGCCAAGGGTCTACCCTAGCGGGGGCTTATAGCACAGATACGCAGTATTTT.

The chain joins TRBV7-2 to TRBJ1-3; 9 nucleotides align to TRBD1. This CDR3 comprises 14 residues. Germline CDR1 is SGHTA and CDR2 is FQGNSA. V gave up 5 bases and J gave up 4 bases; unmatched junction bases: 3. The CDR3 DNA sequence: TGTGCCAGCAGCGAACAGGGGGCGGGAAACACCATATATTTT. Its translation is CASSEQGAGNTIYF.

The CDR3 DNA reads TGTGCCAGCAGTGCACTCGTTGTAGGGGAGCTGTTTTTT. The encoded protein is CASSALVVGELFF. This rearrangement joins TRBV9 to TRBJ2-2; no reliable D call. This CDR3 is built from 13 residues. From germline, CDR1 is SGDLS and CDR2 YYNGEE. V gave up 5 bases and J gave up 8 bases, with 13 bases separating them. The full variable domain, completed using reference TRBV9 and TRBJ2-2, is DSGVTQTPKHLITATGQRVTLRCSPRSGDLSVYWYQQSLDQGLQFLIQYYNGEERAKGNILERFSAQQFPDLHSELNLSSLELGDSALYFCASSALVVGELFFGEGSRLTVL.

V is TRBV11-2 and J is TRBJ2-1; no firm D call. With 1 base removed from V and 4 bases from J, the gap between germline ends came to 14 bases. Germline values: CDR1 SGHAT, CDR2 FQNNGV. CDR3 length equals 16 residues. Here the CDR3 reads CASSLASYTEYNEQFF. The CDR3 DNA reads TGTGCCAGCAGCTTAGCATCTTATACAGAATACAATGAGCAGTTCTTC. The complete variable domain, with remaining parts taken from reference TRBV11-2 and TRBJ2-1, reads EAGVAQSPRYKIIEKRQSVAFWCNPISGHATLYWYQQILGQGPKLLIQFQNNGVVDDSQLPKDRFSAERLKGVDSTLKIQPAKLEDSAVYLCASSLASYTEYNEQFFGPGTRLTVL.

The chain employs TRBV2 and TRBJ2-2; 10 bases agree with TRBD1. The CDR3 is 14 residues long. CDR1 and CDR2 from the germline V gene are SNHLY and FYNNEI. Trimming cost V 7 bases and J 7 bases; bases outside gene matches: 6. CDR3 loop: CASTRDRGIGELFF. The DNA for the CDR3 is TGTGCCAGCACCCGGGACAGGGGCATCGGGGAGCTGTTTTTT.

The chain couples TRBV2 to TRBJ1-1; perhaps TRBD1 as D (6 bases). The CDR3 is made up of 14 amino acids. Per the germline V gene, CDR1 is SNHLY and CDR2 is FYNNEI. Trimming pared 8 bases from V and 4 bases from J, leaving 17 bases between. The CDR3 loop reads CASFRGTLGTEAFF. For the CDR3, the DNA is TGTGCCAGCTTCAGGGGAACTCTGGGCACTGAAGCTTTCTTT.

The chain is built from TRBV19 and TRBJ2-1, with 7 bases matching TRBD2. The V gene end was trimmed by 3 bases and the J gene end by 10 bases; junction bases not matched to a gene: 3. CDR1 is LNHDA and CDR2 is SQIVND in the germline V gene (reference sequence). CDR3 length: 12 amino acids. The CDR3 DNA follows: TGTGCCAGTAGTATTCGGGGGGTCGAGCAGTTCTTC. Protein product: CASSIRGVEQFF. Supplemented by reference TRBV19 and TRBJ2-1, the full variable domain reads DGGITQSPKYLFRKEGQNVTLSCEQNLNHDAMYWYRQDPGQGLRLIYYSQIVNDFQKGDIAEGYSVSREKKESFPLTVTSAQKNPTAFYLCASSIRGVEQFFGPGTRLTVL.

This clone was found once. The rearrangement uses TRBV28 and TRBJ2-7, with 11 positions matching TRBD1. Germline CDR1 is MDHEN and CDR2 is SYDVKM. The CDR3 spans 16 residues. The trim removed 6 bases at V and 4 bases at J, leaving 11 bases unmatched. CDR3 sequence: CASSRPGQGAFYEQYF. The CDR3 DNA follows: TGTGCCAGCAGCCGTCCCGGACAGGGGGCGTTTTACGAGCAGTACTTC.

This clone has only one observation. J is TRBJ1-6 and V is TRBV5-1; 7 bases match TRBD1. The CDR3 spans 15 residues. The ends lost 3 bases at V and 8 bases at J; junction bases unmatched: 8. Germline CDR1 is SGHRS and CDR2 is YFSETQ. CDR3 in DNA: TGCGCCAGCAGCTCTACGGGACAGACTTATTCACCCCTCCACTTT. Translating it yields CASSSTGQTYSPLHF.

The gene calls are TRBV10-3 and TRBJ1-2; a possible D gene is TRBD1 (6 bases). V lost 9 bases and J lost 8, with 19 bases in between. Germline lookup yields CDR1 ENHRY and CDR2 SYGVKD. The CDR3 is 13 residues long. The CDR3 coding sequence is TGTGCCATGACTAAAAACAGGGAAGGGGGCTACACCTTC. It yields the protein CAMTKNREGGYTF.

This clone was recorded a few times. Other DNA sequences from this sample encode an identical CDR3 as well. The V and J genes are TRBV20-1 and TRBJ1-1; D is perhaps TRBD1 (6 bases). The CDR3 extends over 11 amino acids. In germline, CDR1 is DFQATT, CDR2 SNEGSKA (reference sequence). The V end lost 6 bases, the J end lost 4 bases, and 9 bases lay between the germline ends. DNA for the CDR3: TGCAGTGCCAGCAGGGGCACTGAAGCTTTCTTT. It specifies CSASRGTEAFF.

J is TRBJ2-7 and V is TRBV7-2, with TRBD2 matching 12 bases. V lost 4 bases, J lost 2 bases, and 3 bases stayed unmatched. This CDR3 has 15 residues. Germline-derived CDR1 and CDR2 are SGHTA and FQGNSA. The DNA of the CDR3 is TGTGCCAGCAGCTCTTCTAGCGGGGGGGCCTACGAGCAGTACTTC. As protein: CASSSSSGGAYEQYF.

The rearrangement uses TRBV5-8 and TRBJ1-4; maybe TRBD1 (5 bases). This CDR3 contains 15 residues. CDR1 and CDR2 (germline): SGHTS, YDEGEE. V was shortened by 2 bases and J by 5 bases, with 13 bases between the two germline ends. CDR3 sequence (DNA): TGTGCCAGCAGCTTTCCCAGCGGGGGGAATGAAAAACTGTTTTTT. Translated: CASSFPSGGNEKLFF.

The gene calls are TRBV3-1 (or the pseudogene TRBV3-2) and TRBJ1-1, with D possibly being TRBD1 (6 bases). V was shortened by 0 bases and J by 3 bases, with 8 bases between the two germline ends. CDR1 and CDR2 (germline): LGHDT, YNNKEL (reference sequence). This CDR3 comprises 14 residues. The DNA for the CDR3 is TGTGCCAGCAGCCAAGAGGGGGCATACACTGAAGCTTTCTTT. Residues: CASSQEGAYTEAFF.

CDR3 nucleotides: TGTGCCAGCAGTATGAGGAAAGGGGATTCACCCCTCCACTTT. Translating it yields CASSMRKGDSPLHF. The V and J genes are TRBV7-2 and TRBJ1-6; possibly TRBD1 for D (5 bases). This CDR3 contains 14 residues. V lost 6 bases and J 8 bases, leaving 14 bases between the germline ends. Germline V gene lookup returns CDR1 SGHTA and CDR2 FQGNSA.